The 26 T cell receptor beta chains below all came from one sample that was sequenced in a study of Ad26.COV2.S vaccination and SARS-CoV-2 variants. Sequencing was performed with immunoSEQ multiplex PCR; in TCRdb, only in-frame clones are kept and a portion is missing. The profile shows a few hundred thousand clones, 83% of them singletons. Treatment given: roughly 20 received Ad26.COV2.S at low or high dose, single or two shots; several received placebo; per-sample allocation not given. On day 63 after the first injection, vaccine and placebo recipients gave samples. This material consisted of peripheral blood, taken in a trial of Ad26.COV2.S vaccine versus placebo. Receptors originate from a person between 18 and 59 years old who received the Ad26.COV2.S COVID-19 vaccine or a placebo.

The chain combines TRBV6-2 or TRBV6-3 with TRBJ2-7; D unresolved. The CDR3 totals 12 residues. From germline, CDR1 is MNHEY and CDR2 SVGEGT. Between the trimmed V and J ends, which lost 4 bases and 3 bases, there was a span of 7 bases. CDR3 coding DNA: TGTGCCAGCAGTTTTGGCGGCTACGAGCAGTACTTC. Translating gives CASSFGGYEQYF.

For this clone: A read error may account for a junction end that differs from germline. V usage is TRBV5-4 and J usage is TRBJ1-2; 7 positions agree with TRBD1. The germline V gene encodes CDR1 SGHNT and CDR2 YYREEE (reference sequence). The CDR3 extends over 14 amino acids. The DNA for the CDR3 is TGTGCCATCGGGGCGGGGACAGCTAACTATGACTACACCTTC. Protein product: CAIGAGTANYDYTF.

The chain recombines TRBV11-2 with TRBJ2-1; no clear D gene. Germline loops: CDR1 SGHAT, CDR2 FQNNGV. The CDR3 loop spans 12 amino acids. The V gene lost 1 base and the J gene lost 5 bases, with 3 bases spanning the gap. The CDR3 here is CASSLGDNEQFF. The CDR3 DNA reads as TGTGCCAGCAGCTTAGGGGACAATGAGCAGTTCTTC.

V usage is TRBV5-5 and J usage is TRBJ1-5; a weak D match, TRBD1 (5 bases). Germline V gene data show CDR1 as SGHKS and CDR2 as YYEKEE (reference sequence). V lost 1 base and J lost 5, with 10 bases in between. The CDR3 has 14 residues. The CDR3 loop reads CASSLRGVDQPQHF. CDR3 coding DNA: TGTGCCAGCAGCTTGAGGGGAGTAGATCAGCCCCAGCATTTT.

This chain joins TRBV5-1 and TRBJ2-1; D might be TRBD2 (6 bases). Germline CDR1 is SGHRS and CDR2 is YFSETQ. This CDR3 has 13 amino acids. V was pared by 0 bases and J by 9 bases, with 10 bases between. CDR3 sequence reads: CASSLVRRGEQFF. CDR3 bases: TGCGCCAGCAGCTTGGTCCGGCGGGGTGAGCAGTTCTTC.

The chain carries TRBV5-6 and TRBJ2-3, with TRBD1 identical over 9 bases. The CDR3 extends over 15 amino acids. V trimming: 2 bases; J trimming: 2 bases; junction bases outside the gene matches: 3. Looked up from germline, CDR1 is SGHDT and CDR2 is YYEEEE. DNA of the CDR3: TGTGCCAGCAGCTTCAACAGGGGGCCCACAGATACGCAGTATTTT. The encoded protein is CASSFNRGPTDTQYF.

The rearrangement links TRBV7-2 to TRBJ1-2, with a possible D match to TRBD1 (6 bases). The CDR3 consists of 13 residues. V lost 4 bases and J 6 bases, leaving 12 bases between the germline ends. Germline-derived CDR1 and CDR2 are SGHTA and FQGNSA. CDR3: CASSSRGLDGYTF. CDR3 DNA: TGTGCCAGCAGCTCCAGGGGCTTGGATGGCTACACCTTC.

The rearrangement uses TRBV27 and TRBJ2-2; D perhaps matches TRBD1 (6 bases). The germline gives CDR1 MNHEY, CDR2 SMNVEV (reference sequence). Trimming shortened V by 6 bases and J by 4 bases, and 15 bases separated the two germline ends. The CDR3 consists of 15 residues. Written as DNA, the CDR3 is TGTGCCAGCAGCCTATATCAGGGGAGCACCGGGGAGCTGTTTTTT. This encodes CASSLYQGSTGELFF.

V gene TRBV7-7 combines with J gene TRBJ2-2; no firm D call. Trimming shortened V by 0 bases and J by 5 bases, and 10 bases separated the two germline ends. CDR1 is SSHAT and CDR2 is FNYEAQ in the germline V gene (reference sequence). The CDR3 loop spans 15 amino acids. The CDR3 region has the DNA TGTGCCAGCAGCTTAGCAGGGTCGTGGACCGGGGAGCTGTTTTTT. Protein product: CASSLAGSWTGELFF. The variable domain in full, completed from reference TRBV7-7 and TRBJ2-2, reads GAGVSQSPRYKVTKRGQDVTLRCDPISSHATLYWYQQALGQGPEFLTYFNYEAQPDKSGLPSDRFSAERPEGSISTLTIQRTEQRDSAMYRCASSLAGSWTGELFFGEGSRLTVL.

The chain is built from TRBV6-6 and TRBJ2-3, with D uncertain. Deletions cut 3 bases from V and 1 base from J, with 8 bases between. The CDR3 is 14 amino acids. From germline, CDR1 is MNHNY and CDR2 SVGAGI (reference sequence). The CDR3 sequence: CASSYAQGTDTQYF. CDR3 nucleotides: TGTGCCAGCAGTTATGCCCAGGGCACAGATACGCAGTATTTT.

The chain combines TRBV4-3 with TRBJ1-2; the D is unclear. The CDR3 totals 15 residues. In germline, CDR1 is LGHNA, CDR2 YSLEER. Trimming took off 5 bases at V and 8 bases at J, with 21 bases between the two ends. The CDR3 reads CASSGSHSRRSGYTF. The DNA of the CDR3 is TGCGCCAGCAGCGGAAGCCACTCACGGCGCTCGGGCTACACCTTC.

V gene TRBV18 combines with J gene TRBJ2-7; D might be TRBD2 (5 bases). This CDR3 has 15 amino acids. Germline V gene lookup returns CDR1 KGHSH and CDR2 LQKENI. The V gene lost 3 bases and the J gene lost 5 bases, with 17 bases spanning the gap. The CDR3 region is CASSPTRGTIDEQYF. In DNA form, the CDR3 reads TGTGCCAGCTCACCTACCCGGGGTACGATTGACGAGCAGTACTTC.

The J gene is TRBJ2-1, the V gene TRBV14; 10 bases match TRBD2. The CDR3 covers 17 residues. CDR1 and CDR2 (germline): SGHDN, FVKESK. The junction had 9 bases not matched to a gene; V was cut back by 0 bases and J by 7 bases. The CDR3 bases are TGTGCCAGCAGCCAAGATGGGCCTAGCGGGAGTGGGAATGAGCAGTTCTTC. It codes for CASSQDGPSGSGNEQFF.

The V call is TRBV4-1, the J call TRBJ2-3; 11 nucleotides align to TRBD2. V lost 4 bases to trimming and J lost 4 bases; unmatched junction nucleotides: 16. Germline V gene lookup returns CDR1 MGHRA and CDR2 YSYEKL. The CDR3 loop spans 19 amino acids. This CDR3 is CASSLKDPSTSGIADTQYF. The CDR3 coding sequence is TGCGCCAGCAGCCTAAAAGACCCCTCGACTAGCGGGATCGCAGATACGCAGTATTTT.

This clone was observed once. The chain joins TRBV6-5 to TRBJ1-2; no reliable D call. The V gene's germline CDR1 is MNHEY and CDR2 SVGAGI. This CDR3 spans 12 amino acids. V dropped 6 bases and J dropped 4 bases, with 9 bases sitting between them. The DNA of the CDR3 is TGTGCCAGCAGCTCCTCGTTCTATGGCTACACCTTC. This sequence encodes CASSSSFYGYTF.

In nucleotides, the CDR3 is TGCGCCAGCAATCCGGGACAGGGGAGCTACACCTTC. It is translated as CASNPGQGSYTF. This chain connects TRBV5-1 to TRBJ1-2, with TRBD1 identical over 10 bases. The CDR3 has 12 amino acids. CDR1 and CDR2 (germline): SGHRS, YFSETQ. Trimming cost V 6 bases and J 9 bases; bases outside gene matches: 5.

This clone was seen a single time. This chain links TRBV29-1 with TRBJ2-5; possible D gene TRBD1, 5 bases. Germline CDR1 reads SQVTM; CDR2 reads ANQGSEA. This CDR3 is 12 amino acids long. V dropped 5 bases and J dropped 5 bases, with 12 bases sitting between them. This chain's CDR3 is CSVWGPRETQYF. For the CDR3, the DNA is TGCAGCGTTTGGGGCCCCCGGGAGACCCAGTACTTC. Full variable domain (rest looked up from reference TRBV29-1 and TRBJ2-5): SAVISQKPSRDICQRGTSLTIQCQVDSQVTMMFWYRQQPGQSLTLIATANQGSEATYESGFVIDKFPISRPNLTFSTLTVSNMSPEDSSIYLCSVWGPRETQYFGPGTRLLVL.

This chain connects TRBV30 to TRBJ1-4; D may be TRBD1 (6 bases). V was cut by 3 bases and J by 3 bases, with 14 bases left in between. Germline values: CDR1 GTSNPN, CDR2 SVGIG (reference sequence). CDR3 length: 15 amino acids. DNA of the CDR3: TGTGCCTGGAGGAATCACAGGGCAGCTAATGAAAAACTGTTTTTT. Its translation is CAWRNHRAANEKLFF.

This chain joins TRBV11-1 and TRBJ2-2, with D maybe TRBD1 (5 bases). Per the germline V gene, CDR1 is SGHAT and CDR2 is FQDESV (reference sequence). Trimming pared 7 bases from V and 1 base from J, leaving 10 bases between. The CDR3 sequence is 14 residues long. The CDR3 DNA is TGTGCCAGCACCCCAGGGTGGAACACCGGGGAGCTGTTTTTT. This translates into CASTPGWNTGELFF.

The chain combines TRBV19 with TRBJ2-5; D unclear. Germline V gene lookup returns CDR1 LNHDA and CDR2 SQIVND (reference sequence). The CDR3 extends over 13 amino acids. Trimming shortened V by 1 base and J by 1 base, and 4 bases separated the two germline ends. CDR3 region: CASSIVPQETQYF. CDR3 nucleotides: TGTGCCAGTAGTATAGTCCCCCAAGAGACCCAGTACTTC.

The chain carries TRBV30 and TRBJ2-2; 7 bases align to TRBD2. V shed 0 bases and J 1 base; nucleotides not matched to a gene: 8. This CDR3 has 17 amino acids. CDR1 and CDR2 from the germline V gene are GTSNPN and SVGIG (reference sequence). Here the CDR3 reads CAWSVLGRAGNTGELFF. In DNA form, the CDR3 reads TGTGCCTGGAGTGTGTTGGGGAGGGCCGGGAACACCGGGGAGCTGTTTTTT.

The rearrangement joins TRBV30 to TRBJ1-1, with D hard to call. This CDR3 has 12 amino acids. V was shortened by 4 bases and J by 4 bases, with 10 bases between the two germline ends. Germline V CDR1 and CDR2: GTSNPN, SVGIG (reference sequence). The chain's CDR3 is CAWTPEVTEAFF. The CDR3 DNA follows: TGTGCCTGGACACCTGAGGTCACTGAAGCTTTCTTT.

Written as DNA, the CDR3 is TGTGCCAGCAGTTTAAGGGGGCGCATCTATGGCTACACCTTC. The encoded protein is CASSLRGRIYGYTF. This rearrangement joins TRBV28 to TRBJ1-2, with 7 positions matching TRBD1. The CDR3 contains 14 residues. The V segment lost 2 bases and the J segment 4 bases; nucleotides outside the gene matches: 4. CDR1 MDHEN and CDR2 SYDVKM come from the germline V gene.

CDR3 in amino acids: CASSLEGAGRSNGELFF. The DNA for the CDR3 is TGCGCCAGCAGCTTGGAGGGGGCAGGGCGATCTAATGGGGAGCTGTTTTTT. The chain has TRBV5-1 and TRBJ2-2; the match to TRBD1 covers 7 bases. Per germline, CDR1 SGHRS and CDR2 YFSETQ. Trimming removed 0 bases from V and 8 bases from J; junction bases left unmatched: 13. There are 17 residues in the CDR3. Based on the CDR3 plus reference TRBV5-1 and TRBJ2-2, the full variable domain is KAGVTQTPRYLIKTRGQQVTLSCSPISGHRSVSWYQQTPGQGLQFLFEYFSETQRNKGNFPGRFSGRQFSNSRSEMNVSTLELGDSALYLCASSLEGAGRSNGELFFGEGSRLTVL.

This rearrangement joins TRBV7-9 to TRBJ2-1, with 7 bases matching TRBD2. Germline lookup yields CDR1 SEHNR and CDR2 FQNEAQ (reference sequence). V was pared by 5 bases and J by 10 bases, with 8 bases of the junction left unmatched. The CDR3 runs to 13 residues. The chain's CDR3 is CASSTQGSGEQFF. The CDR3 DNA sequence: TGTGCCAGCAGCACCCAGGGTAGCGGGGAGCAGTTCTTC.

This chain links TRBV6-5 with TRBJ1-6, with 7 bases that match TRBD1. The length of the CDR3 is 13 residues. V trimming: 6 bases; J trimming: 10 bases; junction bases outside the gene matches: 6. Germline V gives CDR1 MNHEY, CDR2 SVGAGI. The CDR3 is CASRQGYGSPLHF. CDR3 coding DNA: TGTGCCAGCAGACAGGGGTACGGGTCACCCCTCCACTTT.